This TCR beta chain was identified in a study of radiotherapy plus CTLA-4 blockade in lung cancer. Study summary: An objective response was seen in around 19% of patients, and disease control in about 31%. Study outcomes and limitations: Early blood T cell clone dynamics, with interferon-beta, were reported to best predict response. Blood saw expansion of tumor-derived TCR clones after radiotherapy plus ipilimumab.

Enrolled patients, whose metastatic non-small-cell lung cancer was chemo-refractory, received focal radiation plus CTLA-4 blockade with ipilimumab. Turning to this clone: Antigen specificity is unknown.

The V and J ends lost 6 bases and 3 bases respectively, with 9 bases between them. The CDR3 has 11 amino acids. Germline V gene lookup returns CDR1 DFQATT and CDR2 SNEGSKA (reference sequence). Clones were sequenced by immunoSEQ multiplex PCR, and TCRdb holds only the in-frame ones, with some missing. The sample includes over 75,000 clones, 83% of them seen just once. Sequences were derived from peripheral blood, sampled from a patient treated with radiotherapy plus ipilimumab. J is TRBJ2-7 and V is TRBV20-1; D unclear. The receptor comes from a human donor with non-small cell lung cancer who had stable disease on radiotherapy plus ipilimumab. The CDR3 loop is CSAASLYEQYF. The DNA of the CDR3 is TGCAGTGCGGCATCCCTCTACGAGCAGTACTTC.